What follows are 22 T cell receptor beta chains derived from one specimen sequenced in a study of STAT3 mutations in large granular lymphocyte leukemia. These receptors have no known antigen. The table came from immunoSEQ multiplex PCR; TCRdb's copy has only in-frame clones and leaves some out. The table lists several thousand clones, around 90% of them singletons. The study's findings and limits: At least one immunodominant TCR beta clonotype appeared in every T-cell large granular lymphocyte leukemia patient.

Sequencing was performed on PBMCs. These receptors were collected from a human donor with T large granular lymphocyte leukemia. Some clones in this sample may be carry-over from other donors' samples.

The chain links TRBV5-6 to TRBJ2-7; a possible D gene is TRBD1 (5 bases). Germline loops: CDR1 SGHDT, CDR2 YYEEEE. There are 12 residues in the CDR3. V was shortened by 2 bases and J by 7 bases, with 10 bases between the two germline ends. Here the CDR3 reads CASSFEGVEQYV. Here the CDR3 DNA reads TGTGCCAGCAGCTTCGAAGGGGTGGAGCAGTACGTC.

The V and J genes are TRBV4-2 and TRBJ2-7, with a weak D call TRBD1 (5 bases). Per the germline V gene, CDR1 is LGHNA and CDR2 is YNFKEQ. The CDR3 loop spans 11 amino acids. V lost 4 bases, J lost 6 bases, and 7 bases lay in between. The CDR3 is CASSRRGEQYF. The CDR3 region has the DNA TGTGCCAGCAGCCGTAGGGGCGAGCAGTACTTC.

The gene calls are TRBV19 and TRBJ2-7; D is possibly TRBD1 or TRBD2 (6 bases each). The germline V gene encodes CDR1 LNHDA and CDR2 SQIVND (reference sequence). V was pared by 5 bases and J by 7 bases, with 18 bases between. This CDR3 has 14 amino acids. CDR3 sequence reads: CASSEQGGAGEQYV. The CDR3 DNA follows: TGTGCCAGTAGTGAACAGGGAGGTGCGGGGGAGCAGTACGTC.

The chain recombines TRBV7-2 with TRBJ2-1, with TRBD1 identical over 10 bases. The junction had 6 bases not matched to a gene; V was cut back by 0 bases and J by 10 bases. Germline loops: CDR1 SGHTA, CDR2 FQGNSA. There are 15 residues in the CDR3. Here the CDR3 DNA reads TGTGCCAGCAGCTTAGCGGGACAGGGGATCAACGAGCAGTTCTTC. Translated: CASSLAGQGINEQFF.

V usage is TRBV5-1 and J usage is TRBJ1-2; D perhaps matches TRBD1 (6 bases). This CDR3 contains 17 residues. Germline V gives CDR1 SGHRS, CDR2 YFSETQ. Trimming shortened V by 0 bases and J by 7 bases, and 22 bases separated the two germline ends. Here the CDR3 DNA reads TGCGCCAGCAGCTTGGACGGAACAGGGACGCGGGTAGGTGGCTACACCTTC. It yields the protein CASSLDGTGTRVGGYTF.

The chain has TRBV13 and TRBJ2-5; D might be TRBD2 (5 bases). Germline V gene lookup returns CDR1 PRHDT and CDR2 FYEKMQ (reference sequence). CDR3 length equals 14 residues. V dropped 0 bases and J dropped 2 bases, with 7 bases sitting between them. The CDR3 sequence is CASSLGRGQETQYF. DNA for the CDR3: TGTGCCAGCAGCTTAGGCCGGGGACAAGAGACCCAGTACTTC.

V usage is TRBV13 and J usage is TRBJ1-2, with D perhaps matching TRBD1 (6 bases). V was pared by 2 bases and J by 9 bases, with 16 bases between. This CDR3 region has 14 residues. From germline, CDR1 is PRHDT and CDR2 FYEKMQ (reference sequence). This chain's CDR3 is CASSLRGGPLSYTF. CDR3 sequence (DNA): TGTGCCAGCAGCTTAAGAGGGGGGCCCCTTAGCTACACCTTC.

The V call is TRBV4-3, the J call TRBJ1-2, with no clear D. V was pared by 2 bases and J by 6 bases, with 16 bases between. This CDR3 is built from 15 residues. The germline V gene has CDR1 LGHNA and CDR2 YSLEER. This chain's CDR3 is CASSQSLRWYDGYTF. The CDR3 nucleotides are TGCGCCAGCAGCCAAAGTCTGAGGTGGTACGATGGCTACACCTTC.

This clone was detected once. The chain is built from TRBV11-2 and TRBJ2-5, with no clear D. Germline V gives CDR1 SGHAT, CDR2 FQNNGV. The CDR3 extends over 11 amino acids. The V end was cut by 5 bases, the J end by 6 bases, with 7 bases between. CDR3 in DNA: TGTGCCAGCAGCCCCGGGCAGACCCAGTACTTC. Encoded protein: CASSPGQTQYF. The whole variable domain, filled in from reference TRBV11-2 and TRBJ2-5, reads EAGVAQSPRYKIIEKRQSVAFWCNPISGHATLYWYQQILGQGPKLLIQFQNNGVVDDSQLPKDRFSAERLKGVDSTLKIQPAKLEDSAVYLCASSPGQTQYFGPGTRLLVL.

This chain connects TRBV19 to TRBJ1-6; 7 bases agree with TRBD1. Germline loops: CDR1 LNHDA, CDR2 SQIVND (reference sequence). Unmatched junction bases numbered 5, after V lost 5 bases and J lost 1 base. The CDR3 has 16 amino acids. The CDR3 DNA is TGTGCCAGTAGTCTAAGGGGGCTTTCCTATAATTCACCCCTCCACTTT. Translating it yields CASSLRGLSYNSPLHF.

This chain links TRBV19 with TRBJ1-2; a possible D gene is TRBD1 (5 bases). In germline, CDR1 is LNHDA, CDR2 SQIVND (reference sequence). Trimming left V 2 bases short and J 6 bases short, with 13 bases between. The CDR3 runs to 14 residues. The CDR3 sequence: CASSIQGLAHGYTF. The CDR3 nucleotides read TGTGCCAGTAGTATACAGGGCCTGGCCCATGGCTACACCTTC.

CDR3 DNA: TGTGCCAGCAGTTATCTGGCAGGGCCCTACGAGCAGTACTTC. This encodes CASSYLAGPYEQYF. The gene calls are TRBV28 and TRBJ2-7; a weak D match, TRBD1 (5 bases). Trimming pared 4 bases from V and 2 bases from J, leaving 12 bases between. Germline CDR1 and CDR2: MDHEN and SYDVKM. The CDR3 is 14 residues long.

The CDR3 protein is CASSYSGANVLTF. The CDR3 DNA is TGTGCCAGCAGTTACTCTGGGGCCAACGTCCTGACTTTC. V and J are TRBV6-9 and TRBJ2-6; D is unresolved. The CDR3 spans 13 residues. V was shortened by 3 bases and J by 0 bases, with 0 bases between the two germline ends. Germline assignment: CDR1 MNHGY and CDR2 SVAAGI.

The gene calls are TRBV28 and TRBJ1-5; a possible D gene is TRBD1 (5 bases). The CDR3 has 12 amino acids. Per the germline V gene, CDR1 is MDHEN and CDR2 is SYDVKM. The germline V and J ends were trimmed by 3 bases and 8 bases, with 8 bases remaining between them. In nucleotides, the CDR3 is TGTGCCAGCAGTTTCTTCAGGGAGCCCCAGCATTTT. This codes for CASSFFREPQHF.

The chain is built from TRBV5-1 and TRBJ1-5; the D gene is possibly TRBD1 (6 bases). The CDR3 extends over 17 amino acids. The germline V gene encodes CDR1 SGHRS and CDR2 YFSETQ. V was pared by 4 bases and J by 4 bases, with 21 bases between. The CDR3 reads CASSRGGDNTVNQPQHF. CDR3 nucleotide sequence: TGCGCCAGCAGCCGGGGGGGGGACAATACCGTTAATCAGCCCCAGCATTTT.

This clone occurred once. V is TRBV25-1 and J is TRBJ1-2; 11 bases agree with TRBD1. The CDR3 length is 13 residues. Trimming removed 5 bases from V and 7 bases from J; junction bases left unmatched: 3. The germline V gene has CDR1 MGHDK and CDR2 SYGVNS. CDR3 loop: CASSKDRGLGYTF. As DNA, the CDR3 is TGTGCCAGCAGTAAGGACAGGGGGCTTGGCTACACCTTC.

The count of this clone is one. The chain uses TRBV2 and TRBJ2-7; 13 bases are shared with TRBD2. Trimming took 6 bases from V and 2 from J; bases not matched to a gene: 4. Germline V gene lookup returns CDR1 SNHLY and CDR2 FYNNEI. The CDR3 contains 15 residues. CDR3 in DNA: TGTGCCAGCAGCGCAGGGACTAGCGGGGCCTACGAGCAGTACGTC. Translated, it gives CASSAGTSGAYEQYV.

This chain joins TRBV5-6 and TRBJ1-2; D remains ambiguous. The CDR3 loop spans 13 amino acids. Germline assignment: CDR1 SGHDT and CDR2 YYEEEE. V was pared by 6 bases and J by 9 bases, with 18 bases between. The DNA of the CDR3 is TGTGCCAGCACCCCGCGAGGCGGAGAGAGCTACACCTTC. Protein: CASTPRGGESYTF. Combining the CDR3 with reference TRBV5-6 and TRBJ1-2 gives the whole variable domain DAGVTQSPTHLIKTRGQQVTLRCSPKSGHDTVSWYQQALGQGPQFIFQYYEEEERQRGNFPDRFSGHQFPNYSSELNVNALLLGDSALYLCASTPRGGESYTFGSGTRLTVV.

V gene TRBV7-9 combines with J gene TRBJ2-1, with TRBD2 as a possible D gene (7 bases). Germline V gene lookup returns CDR1 SEHNR and CDR2 FQNEAQ (reference sequence). The ends were cut back, 2 bases at V and 5 bases at J, with 16 bases in the middle. The CDR3 has 16 residues. CDR3 protein: CASSLIGRGQDNEQFF. The DNA of the CDR3 is TGTGCCAGCAGCTTAATCGGGCGGGGGCAAGACAATGAGCAGTTCTTC.

CDR3 sequence (DNA): TGTGCCAGCAGCGTAGGGGGGATCCAAGATACGCAGTATTTT. Its protein product is CASSVGGIQDTQYF. The gene calls are TRBV9 and TRBJ2-3; D may be TRBD1 or TRBD2 (5 bases each). From germline, CDR1 is SGDLS and CDR2 YYNGEE. This CDR3 spans 14 amino acids. Trimming took 0 bases from V and 5 from J, leaving 10 bases between them.

This chain uses TRBV30 with TRBJ2-7, with no clear D. Trimming removed 5 bases from V and 1 base from J, with 9 bases in between. CDR1 is GTSNPN, CDR2 SVGIG, per germline (reference sequence). The CDR3 is made up of 12 amino acids. CDR3 protein: CAWSTVSYEQYF. CDR3 in DNA: TGTGCCTGGTCTACAGTATCCTACGAGCAGTACTTC.

This clone was seen more than once but under ten times. This CDR3 reads CASSYGRHQETQYF. CDR3 DNA: TGTGCCAGCAGTTACGGCCGCCACCAAGAGACCCAGTACTTC. The chain is built from TRBV6-6 and TRBJ2-5; D ambiguous. Germline loops: CDR1 MNHNY, CDR2 SVGAGI (reference sequence). Trimming took 2 bases from V and 0 from J, leaving 7 bases between them. The CDR3 covers 14 residues.